These 20 T cell receptor beta chains originate from one sample sequenced in a study of T cell responses to AZD1222 COVID-19 vaccine. Clones were read by immunoSEQ multiplex PCR, and TCRdb kept only the in-frame ones, dropping some. Of 150,000 to 200,000 clones in the sample, approximately 94% are singletons; the top ten hold approximately 0.58%. Sequencing used peripheral blood, obtained on day 0 of AZD1222 vaccination. Receptors were obtained from an adult in good health.

This chain links TRBV29-1 with TRBJ1-2, with unresolved D. Germline assignment: CDR1 SQVTM and CDR2 ANQGSEA. V was pared by 4 bases and J by 0 bases, with 6 bases between. The CDR3 sequence is 12 residues long. The CDR3 DNA follows: TGCAGCGTTGCAGGAGCTAACTATGGCTACACCTTC. It encodes CSVAGANYGYTF.

This clone was seen only once. The gene calls are TRBV5-4 and TRBJ1-1; D uncertain. Trimming pared 4 bases from V and 5 bases from J, leaving 6 bases between. Germline CDR1 is SGHNT and CDR2 is YYREEE (reference sequence). This CDR3 comprises 11 residues. The DNA of the CDR3 is TGTGCCAGCAGCATCGGGACTGAAGCTTTCTTT. It yields the protein CASSIGTEAFF.

This clone was recorded once. The rearrangement joins TRBV21-1 to TRBJ2-3. TRBV21-1 is designated a pseudogene. The CDR3 sequence is 14 residues long. CDR3 sequence: CASSPGASTDTQYF. The CDR3 DNA follows: TGTGCCAGCAGCCCCGGGGCGAGCACAGATACGCAGTATTTT.

The genes are TRBV2 and TRBJ1-5; maybe TRBD1 (6 bases). Germline values: CDR1 SNHLY, CDR2 FYNNEI. The CDR3 covers 15 residues. The ends were cut back, 4 bases at V and 2 bases at J, with 12 bases in the middle. The DNA of the CDR3 is TGTGCCAGCAGTGTACAGGGTGAAGGCAATCAGCCCCAGCATTTT. Amino acids: CASSVQGEGNQPQHF.

On this clone itself: In the same sample, other DNA sequences code for this CDR3. The rearrangement uses TRBV27 and TRBJ2-7; 8 bases are shared with TRBD1. From germline, CDR1 is MNHEY and CDR2 SMNVEV (reference sequence). Trimming took 6 bases from V and 3 from J; bases not matched to a gene: 7. The CDR3 spans 14 residues. In nucleotides, the CDR3 is TGTGCCAGCAGCTCCGGACAGGGAATCTACGAGCAGTACTTC. Translation: CASSSGQGIYEQYF.

The J gene is TRBJ1-1, the V gene TRBV5-1; TRBD1 is a possible D gene (5 bases). V gave up 4 bases and J gave up 8 bases, with 9 bases separating them. Germline V gene lookup returns CDR1 SGHRS and CDR2 YFSETQ. The CDR3 runs to 11 residues. In DNA, the CDR3 is TGCGCCAGCAGCACCAGACAGGAAGCTTTCTTT. Translation: CASSTRQEAFF.

The chain uses TRBV6-5 and TRBJ2-1; maybe TRBD1 (6 bases). The CDR3 has 13 residues. Germline lookup yields CDR1 MNHEY and CDR2 SVGAGI. Trimming pared 1 base from V and 7 bases from J, leaving 8 bases between. The CDR3 DNA reads TGTGCCAGCAGTTACTTTCAGGGGAATGAGCAGTTCTTC. Its protein product is CASSYFQGNEQFF.

The J gene is TRBJ1-2, the V gene TRBV6-5; 7 positions agree with TRBD1. This CDR3 spans 15 amino acids. Trimming cost V 6 bases and J 6 bases; bases outside gene matches: 13. Germline V gives CDR1 MNHEY, CDR2 SVGAGI. The CDR3 nucleotides read TGTGCCAGCAGCCAAGCCTATGGGACAGCCCATGGCTACACCTTC. It yields the protein CASSQAYGTAHGYTF.

This clone came up a few times. The chain joins TRBV12-3 or TRBV12-4 to TRBJ2-2; no clear D. CDR3 size: 12 residues. V lost 5 bases and J lost 1, with 2 bases in between. CDR3 loop: CASSENTGELFF. The CDR3 nucleotides are TGTGCCAGCAGTGAGAACACCGGGGAGCTGTTTTTT.

The chain joins TRBV4-2 to TRBJ1-1, with 7 positions matching TRBD1. Losses at the gene ends were 5 bases for V and 0 bases for J; bases not matched to a gene: 6. Germline CDR1 is LGHNA and CDR2 is YNFKEQ. The CDR3 has 15 amino acids. Here the CDR3 DNA reads TGTGCCAGCAGCGTGTCCGGGACAGTGAACACTGAAGCTTTCTTT. Amino acids: CASSVSGTVNTEAFF.

The sample holds one count of this clone. The chain recombines TRBV6-1 with TRBJ2-7, with TRBD1 matching over 9 bases. The trim removed 2 bases at V and 4 bases at J, leaving 6 bases unmatched. Germline-derived CDR1 and CDR2 are MNHNS and SASEGT. The CDR3 covers 15 residues. The DNA for the CDR3 is TGTGCCAGCAGTGAACCGGGACAGGGTTGGTACGAGCAGTACTTC. Its translation is CASSEPGQGWYEQYF.

The V and J genes are TRBV15 and TRBJ1-1; the D is unclear. V lost 6 bases, J lost 3 bases, and 11 bases lay in between. The CDR3 consists of 13 residues. Germline assignment: CDR1 LNHNV and CDR2 YYDKDF (reference sequence). CDR3 amino acids: CATRGLGDTEAFF. In nucleotides, the CDR3 is TGTGCCACCAGGGGCCTAGGCGACACTGAAGCTTTCTTT.

A single count supports this clone. J is TRBJ2-7 and V is TRBV11-2; D is perhaps TRBD1 or TRBD2 (5 bases each). This CDR3 spans 16 amino acids. Germline CDR1 SGHAT, CDR2 FQNNGV. Between the trimmed V and J ends, which lost 1 base and 0 bases, there was a span of 13 bases. The CDR3: CASSLGGASVSYEQYF. The CDR3 bases are TGTGCCAGCAGCTTAGGAGGGGCGTCAGTCTCCTACGAGCAGTACTTC.

This clone is a singleton in its sample. The chain couples TRBV6-5 to TRBJ2-1; possibly TRBD2 for D (6 bases). The germline gives CDR1 MNHEY, CDR2 SVGAGI. V lost 6 bases, J lost 3 bases, and 15 bases lay in between. The CDR3 runs 15 residues. CDR3 region: CASRSGTDYYNEQFF. As DNA, the CDR3 is TGTGCCAGCAGGTCCGGGACGGACTACTACAATGAGCAGTTCTTC.

This clone was seen a single time. The chain employs TRBV27 and TRBJ2-7; perhaps TRBD2 as D (6 bases). The length of the CDR3 is 12 residues. The V and J ends lost 3 bases and 7 bases respectively, with 10 bases between them. Germline V CDR1 and CDR2: MNHEY, SMNVEV (reference sequence). DNA for the CDR3: TGTGCCAGCAGTTTCGGGGGATCGGAGCAGTACTTC. Amino acids: CASSFGGSEQYF.

This chain joins TRBV18 and TRBJ1-4; D is undetermined. The CDR3 length is 14 residues. In germline, CDR1 is KGHSH, CDR2 LQKENI. Trimming removed 2 bases at V and 10 bases at J, with 14 bases between. CDR3 in amino acids: CASSPSTTRGKLFF. The CDR3 DNA sequence: TGTGCCAGCTCACCATCTACGACCCGAGGAAAACTGTTTTTT.

With respect to this clone: This specimen includes other DNA sequences encoding the same CDR3. J is TRBJ1-1 and V is TRBV6-1; TRBD1 might be the D (6 bases). There are 13 residues in the CDR3. Trimming cost V 3 bases and J 1 base, with 6 bases left between them. Germline CDR1 and CDR2: MNHNS and SASEGT. The DNA of the CDR3 is TGTGCCAGCAGTGAGGACAGGAACACTGAAGCTTTCTTT. Amino acids: CASSEDRNTEAFF.

This clone was detected only once. CDR3 sequence reads: CASSSLKSEQYF. CDR3 coding DNA: TGTGCCAGCAGCTCCCTTAAATCCGAGCAGTACTTC. The genes are TRBV7-2 and TRBJ2-7, with D unclear. Germline loops: CDR1 SGHTA, CDR2 FQGNSA. Trimming pared 4 bases from V and 6 bases from J, leaving 10 bases between. The CDR3 runs 12 residues.

V is TRBV5-4 and J is TRBJ1-1; the D gene is possibly TRBD1 (6 bases). V was cut by 4 bases and J by 1 base, with 17 bases left in between. CDR1 and CDR2 (germline): SGHNT, YYREEE (reference sequence). The CDR3 runs 16 residues. DNA for the CDR3: TGTGCCAGCAGCCCTGGACAGTCGCGTACGAACACTGAAGCTTTCTTT. This translates into CASSPGQSRTNTEAFF.

The chain is built from TRBV10-3 and TRBJ1-2, with D possibly TRBD1 on 6 matching bases. From germline, CDR1 is ENHRY and CDR2 SYGVKD. The CDR3 totals 12 residues. With 6 bases removed from V and 7 bases from J, the gap between germline ends came to 12 bases. The CDR3 reads CAISLTGSGYTF. The CDR3, as DNA: TGTGCCATCAGCCTCACAGGGTCTGGCTACACCTTC.